This passage covers 10 T cell receptor beta chains from one sample sequenced in a study of T cells in localized non-small cell lung cancer. Only in-frame clones appear in the TCRdb table, and some are missing; sequencing was by immunoSEQ multiplex PCR. The table records more than 20,000 clones, approximately 86% of them present only once. The specimen was peripheral blood, collected before any cancer treatment. These receptors came from a female donor over 55 with stage I lung adenocarcinoma.

The chain recombines TRBV7-2 with TRBJ2-7, with 7 positions matching TRBD1. Germline V gene data show CDR1 as SGHTA and CDR2 as FQGNSA. The CDR3 covers 16 residues. J lost 5 bases, V lost 1 base, and 11 bases had no gene match. CDR3 sequence: CASSLGPRQGTNEQYF. The CDR3 DNA reads TGTGCCAGCAGCTTAGGTCCTAGACAGGGTACCAACGAGCAGTACTTC.

This chain uses TRBV7-9 with TRBJ2-2; weak D call: TRBD2 (5 bases). Germline V gene lookup returns CDR1 SEHNR and CDR2 FQNEAQ (reference sequence). Between the trimmed V and J ends, which lost 5 bases and 5 bases, there was a span of 18 bases. The length of the CDR3 is 16 residues. This chain's CDR3 is CASSPSTGMRTGELFF. CDR3 in DNA: TGTGCCAGCAGCCCGTCGACGGGGATGCGGACCGGGGAGCTGTTTTTT.

The V and J genes are TRBV11-2 and TRBJ1-1; D not resolved. The CDR3 extends over 15 amino acids. V shed 0 bases and J shed 3 bases, with 11 bases lying between them. Germline CDR1 reads SGHAT; CDR2 reads FQNNGV. CDR3 loop: CASSLEPYRDTEAFF. DNA for the CDR3: TGTGCCAGCAGCTTAGAACCCTACCGGGACACTGAAGCTTTCTTT.

The CDR3, as DNA: TGTGCCAGCTCACCAAGAGACAGGGGCAGCAATCAGCCCCAGCATTTT. Its translation: CASSPRDRGSNQPQHF. This chain uses TRBV18 with TRBJ1-5; TRBD1 agrees at 8 bases. This CDR3 comprises 16 residues. Germline V lookup: CDR1 KGHSH, CDR2 LQKENI. The V gene end was trimmed by 2 bases and the J gene end by 1 base; junction bases not matched to a gene: 4.

The V gene is TRBV6-6, the J gene TRBJ1-1; D is undetermined. Germline CDR1 MNHNY, CDR2 SVGAGI (reference sequence). Trimming removed 5 bases from V and 1 base from J, with 8 bases in between. CDR3 length equals 13 residues. The CDR3 region has the DNA TGTGCCAGCAGTAACGCGCAGAACACTGAAGCTTTCTTT. Its translation is CASSNAQNTEAFF.

This sequence joins TRBV4-2 and TRBJ1-1, with 7 bases identical to TRBD1. The CDR3 loop spans 15 amino acids. V lost 0 bases to trimming and J lost 4 bases; unmatched junction nucleotides: 5. Germline V gives CDR1 LGHNA, CDR2 YNFKEQ. The CDR3 is CASSQDAGGGTEAFF. CDR3 in DNA: TGTGCCAGCAGCCAAGATGCAGGGGGAGGCACTGAAGCTTTCTTT.

The chain carries TRBV5-1 and TRBJ1-5; 9 bases agree with TRBD1. There are 14 residues in the CDR3. With 3 bases clipped from V and 5 bases from J, the junction kept 3 bases outside the gene matches. Germline assignment: CDR1 SGHRS and CDR2 YFSETQ. CDR3 sequence: CASSSGQGDQPQHF. The CDR3 DNA follows: TGCGCCAGCAGCTCGGGACAGGGTGATCAGCCCCAGCATTTT.

The chain is built from TRBV9 and TRBJ1-1; 8 nucleotides agree with TRBD1. This CDR3 contains 17 residues. The V gene's germline CDR1 is SGDLS and CDR2 YYNGEE. Trimming at V came to 4 bases and at J to 1 base, leaving 12 bases not matched to a gene. The DNA for the CDR3 is TGTGCCAGCAGCTCCCGTGGGGGCAGGGGGCGGAACACTGAAGCTTTCTTT. It specifies CASSSRGGRGRNTEAFF.

V and J are TRBV27 and TRBJ2-1, with D hard to call. The CDR3 totals 15 residues. CDR1 and CDR2 (germline): MNHEY, SMNVEV (reference sequence). Trimming removed 3 bases from V and 3 bases from J, with 12 bases in between. CDR3 loop: CASSFGRQHYNEQFF. Written as DNA, the CDR3 is TGTGCCAGCAGTTTTGGAAGGCAGCACTACAATGAGCAGTTCTTC.

The CDR3 protein is CASSAEIYGYTF. As DNA, the CDR3 is TGTGCCAGTAGTGCAGAGATCTATGGCTACACCTTC. The chain combines TRBV19 with TRBJ1-2; D is unresolved. The CDR3 has 12 amino acids. Germline V gives CDR1 LNHDA, CDR2 SQIVND (reference sequence). Between the trimmed V and J ends, which lost 5 bases and 4 bases, there was a span of 8 bases. Full variable domain (outside the CDR3, taken from reference TRBV19 and TRBJ1-2): DGGITQSPKYLFRKEGQNVTLSCEQNLNHDAMYWYRQDPGQGLRLIYYSQIVNDFQKGDIAEGYSVSREKKESFPLTVTSAQKNPTAFYLCASSAEIYGYTFGSGTRLTVV.